The rows below give T cell receptor beta chains drawn from one sample of a study of cytomegalovirus exposure and HLA in healthy donors. The data were produced by immunoSEQ multiplex PCR, yet TCRdb's version contains in-frame clones alone and is incomplete. The table shows roughly 170,000 clones, with approximately 84% occurring only once. Sequencing was carried out using PBMCs. These receptor sequences come from a woman in her late teens or twenties in good health and CMV-seropositive. Both conserved end residues are part of each CDR3. The order of the fields is D gene, clone size, J gene, V gene, CDR3 protein, CDR3 DNA. The D gene is left open where the match is weak. Rows may omit the clone size; those that give it use once, few, many or a size class.

TRBD1 | few | TRBJ1-6 | TRBV2 | CASTPGQGNSPLHF | TGTGCCAGCACCCCGGGACAGGGTAATTCACCCCTCCACTTT
. | few | TRBJ2-7 | TRBV15 | CATSRDPGDSAYEQYF | TGTGCCACCAGCAGAGATCCGGGGGATTCGGCCTACGAGCAGTACTTC
. | . | TRBJ1-6 | TRBV19 | CASRGHDRYSPLHF | TGTGCCAGTAGGGGACACGACCGTTACTCACCCCTCCACTTT
. | . | TRBJ2-7 | TRBV13 | CASSLSLGQSSYEQYF | TGTGCCAGCAGCTTGTCCCTTGGGCAGTCCTCCTACGAGCAGTACTTC
. | few | TRBJ1-2 | TRBV10-1 | CASSEPSSNYGYTF | TGCGCCAGCAGTGAGCCTAGCTCTAACTATGGCTACACCTTC
. | . | TRBJ2-3 | TRBV9 | CASSVGQTMGPDTQYF | TGTGCCAGCAGCGTAGGGCAAACGATGGGGCCAGATACGCAGTATTTT
TRBD2 | . | TRBJ2-1 | TRBV5-4 | CASSSGLVYEQFF | TGTGCCAGCAGCTCTGGACTAGTCTATGAGCAGTTCTTC
. | . | TRBJ1-3 | TRBV7-6 | CASSSIIQGSGNTIYF | TGTGCCAGCAGCTCGATTATTCAGGGCTCTGGAAACACCATATATTTT
. | . | TRBJ2-5 | TRBV29-1 | CSVELSGTQYF | TGCAGCGTTGAGCTGTCAGGGACCCAGTACTTC
. | . | TRBJ2-7 | TRBV10-3 | CAISESQTAYEQYF | TGTGCCATCAGTGAGTCCCAAACGGCCTACGAGCAGTACTTC
TRBD1 | . | TRBJ2-2 | TRBV11-2 | CASSILRGRTGELFF | TGTGCCAGCAGCATACTCAGGGGGCGAACCGGGGAGCTGTTTTTT
. | once | TRBJ2-2 | TRBV6-5 | CASSTPTSPGGELFF | TGTGCCAGCAGTACGCCTACTAGCCCCGGCGGGGAGCTGTTTTTT
. | . | TRBJ1-2 | TRBV7-3 | CASSLTPDLRSATF | TGTGCCAGCAGCTTAACTCCCGACCTAAGGTCAGCGACCTTC
TRBD1 | . | TRBJ1-2 | TRBV11-2 | CASSLGPRTGGYGYTF | TGTGCCAGCAGCTTAGGCCCACGGACAGGGGGCTATGGCTACACCTTC
TRBD1 | . | TRBJ1-1 | TRBV7-9 | CASSSPETGAIEAFF | TGTGCCAGCAGCTCCCCCGAGACAGGGGCTATTGAAGCTTTCTTT
TRBD1 | few | TRBJ1-3 | TRBV9 | CASTQGDRVHGNTIYF | TGTGCCAGCACCCAAGGGGACAGGGTCCATGGAAACACCATATATTTT